The 5 T cell receptor beta chains below all came from one sample that was sequenced in a study of control samples from healthy donors and cancer patients. TCRdb's copy holds only in-frame clones and misses some; the assay was immunoSEQ multiplex PCR. Altogether approximately 170,000 clones are present, more than 80% being singletons, with the ten largest covering 1.4%. The sample taken for sequencing was blood. These receptors came from a man in his thirties or forties in good health.

In DNA, the CDR3 is TGTGCCAGCAGGACAGGACTAGCGGGGGGTTCAGATACGCAGTATTTT. Encoded protein: CASRTGLAGGSDTQYF. The chain employs TRBV7-2 and TRBJ2-3, with TRBD2 matching 14 bases. Germline V CDR1 and CDR2: SGHTA, FQGNSA. V gave up 6 bases and J gave up 4 bases; unmatched junction bases: 6. The CDR3 totals 16 residues. Using reference TRBV7-2 and TRBJ2-3 for the parts outside the CDR3, the full variable domain is GAGVSQSPSNKVTEKGKDVELRCDPISGHTALYWYRQSLGQGLEFLIYFQGNSAPDKSGLPSDRFSAERTGGSVSTLTIQRTQQEDSAVYLCASRTGLAGGSDTQYFGPGTRLTVL.

This clone was picked up one time. The V call is TRBV5-1, the J call TRBJ1-5, with 9 bases matching TRBD1. V lost 4 bases to trimming and J lost 5 bases; unmatched junction nucleotides: 7. The CDR3 is 15 amino acids. Germline V gene data show CDR1 as SGHRS and CDR2 as YFSETQ. This CDR3 reads CASSMGTGTDQPQHF. The CDR3 DNA follows: TGCGCCAGCAGCATGGGGACAGGGACAGATCAGCCCCAGCATTTT.

The V gene is TRBV29-1, the J gene TRBJ1-2; 9 bases are a match to TRBD1. Germline V lookup: CDR1 SQVTM, CDR2 ANQGSEA. This CDR3 contains 13 residues. The junction had 6 bases not matched to a gene; V was cut back by 6 bases and J by 4 bases. The CDR3 sequence: CSVGTGSTYGYTF. The DNA of the CDR3 is TGCAGCGTCGGGACAGGGAGCACCTATGGCTACACCTTC.

V and J are TRBV6-5 and TRBJ2-7, with D possibly being TRBD2 (5 bases). Germline V gene lookup returns CDR1 MNHEY and CDR2 SVGAGI. Trimming left V 6 bases short and J 6 bases short, with 21 bases between. The length of the CDR3 is 15 residues. CDR3 DNA sequence: TGTGCCAGCAGGAGTAGTTCTAGCCTCGCCTTCGAGCAGTACTTC. It translates to CASRSSSSLAFEQYF.

J is TRBJ2-3 and V is TRBV5-1, with a tentative D call TRBD2 (7 bases). This CDR3 has 16 amino acids. The germline V gene has CDR1 SGHRS and CDR2 YFSETQ. Trimming stripped 0 bases from V and 2 bases from J, with 13 bases between. The CDR3 region has the DNA TGCGCCAGCAGCTTGGTAGGGGGGGATTACACAGATACGCAGTATTTT. Protein: CASSLVGGDYTDTQYF. Combining the CDR3 with reference TRBV5-1 and TRBJ2-3 gives the whole variable domain KAGVTQTPRYLIKTRGQQVTLSCSPISGHRSVSWYQQTPGQGLQFLFEYFSETQRNKGNFPGRFSGRQFSNSRSEMNVSTLELGDSALYLCASSLVGGDYTDTQYFGPGTRLTVL.